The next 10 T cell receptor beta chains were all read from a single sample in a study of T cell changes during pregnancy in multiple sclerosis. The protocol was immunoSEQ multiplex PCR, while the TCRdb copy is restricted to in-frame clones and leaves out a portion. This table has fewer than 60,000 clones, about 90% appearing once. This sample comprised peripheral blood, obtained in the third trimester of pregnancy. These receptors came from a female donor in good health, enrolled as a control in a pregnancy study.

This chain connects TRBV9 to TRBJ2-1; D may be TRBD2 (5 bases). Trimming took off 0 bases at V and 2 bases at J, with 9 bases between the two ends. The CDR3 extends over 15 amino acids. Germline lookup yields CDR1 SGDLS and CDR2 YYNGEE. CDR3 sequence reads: CASSVGAATYNEQFF. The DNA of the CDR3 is TGTGCCAGCAGCGTAGGAGCGGCGACCTACAATGAGCAGTTCTTC. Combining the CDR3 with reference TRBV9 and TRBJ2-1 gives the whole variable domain DSGVTQTPKHLITATGQRVTLRCSPRSGDLSVYWYQQSLDQGLQFLIQYYNGEERAKGNILERFSAQQFPDLHSELNLSSLELGDSALYFCASSVGAATYNEQFFGPGTRLTVL.

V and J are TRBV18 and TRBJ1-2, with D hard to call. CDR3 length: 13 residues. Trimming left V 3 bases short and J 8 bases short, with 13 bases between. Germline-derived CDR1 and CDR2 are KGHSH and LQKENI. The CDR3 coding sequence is TGTGCCAGCTCACCGGCCGGGGTTAACGGCTACACCTTC. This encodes CASSPAGVNGYTF.

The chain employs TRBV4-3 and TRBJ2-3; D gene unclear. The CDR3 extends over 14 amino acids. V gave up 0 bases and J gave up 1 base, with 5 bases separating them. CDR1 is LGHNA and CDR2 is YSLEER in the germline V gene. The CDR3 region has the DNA TGCGCCAGCAGCCAAGATCCCGGCACAGATACGCAGTATTTT. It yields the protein CASSQDPGTDTQYF.

The CDR3 spells CASPGQGGYGYTF. The CDR3 DNA is TGTGCCAGCCCGGGACAGGGTGGCTATGGCTACACCTTC. The chain carries TRBV28 and TRBJ1-2, with 9 bases matching TRBD1. With V trimmed by 8 bases and J by 4 bases, 5 bases remained unmatched. Germline CDR1 and CDR2: MDHEN and SYDVKM. This CDR3 has 13 residues.

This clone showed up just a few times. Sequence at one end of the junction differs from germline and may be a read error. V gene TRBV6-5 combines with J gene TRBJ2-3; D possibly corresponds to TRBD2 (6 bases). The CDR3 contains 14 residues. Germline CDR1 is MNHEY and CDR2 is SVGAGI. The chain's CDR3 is CSSRRGEATDTQYF. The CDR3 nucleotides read TGTTCCAGCAGGCGGGGCGAAGCGACGGATACGCAGTATTTT.

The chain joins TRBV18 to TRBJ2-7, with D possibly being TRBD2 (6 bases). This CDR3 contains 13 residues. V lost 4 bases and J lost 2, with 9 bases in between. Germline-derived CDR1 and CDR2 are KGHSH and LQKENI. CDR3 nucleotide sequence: TGTGCCAGCTCACGCCGGGAGACCTACGAGCAGTACTTC. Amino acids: CASSRRETYEQYF.

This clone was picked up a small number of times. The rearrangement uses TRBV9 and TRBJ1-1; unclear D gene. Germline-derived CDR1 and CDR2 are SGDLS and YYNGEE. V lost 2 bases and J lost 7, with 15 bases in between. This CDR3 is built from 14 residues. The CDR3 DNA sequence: TGTGCCAGCAGCGTTGCTGACACCCGTGGTGAAGCTTTCTTT. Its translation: CASSVADTRGEAFF.

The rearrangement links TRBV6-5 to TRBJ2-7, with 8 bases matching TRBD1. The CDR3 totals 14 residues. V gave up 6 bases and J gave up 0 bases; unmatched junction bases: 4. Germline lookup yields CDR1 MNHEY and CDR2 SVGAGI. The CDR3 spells CASSRTGSSYEQYF. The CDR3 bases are TGTGCCAGCAGCCGGACAGGGAGCTCCTACGAGCAGTACTTC.

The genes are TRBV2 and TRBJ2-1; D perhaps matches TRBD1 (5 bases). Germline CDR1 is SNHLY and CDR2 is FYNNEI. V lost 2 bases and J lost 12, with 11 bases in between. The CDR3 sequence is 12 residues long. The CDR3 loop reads CASSEIVQGQFF. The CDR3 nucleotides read TGTGCCAGCAGTGAAATCGTCCAGGGGCAGTTCTTC.

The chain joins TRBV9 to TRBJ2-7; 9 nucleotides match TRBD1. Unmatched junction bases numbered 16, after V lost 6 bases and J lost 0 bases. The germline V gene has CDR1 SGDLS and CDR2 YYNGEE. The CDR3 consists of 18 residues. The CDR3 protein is CASNPGTGSLTSSYEQYF. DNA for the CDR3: TGTGCCAGCAATCCGGGGACAGGGTCCTTAACTAGCTCCTACGAGCAGTACTTC.